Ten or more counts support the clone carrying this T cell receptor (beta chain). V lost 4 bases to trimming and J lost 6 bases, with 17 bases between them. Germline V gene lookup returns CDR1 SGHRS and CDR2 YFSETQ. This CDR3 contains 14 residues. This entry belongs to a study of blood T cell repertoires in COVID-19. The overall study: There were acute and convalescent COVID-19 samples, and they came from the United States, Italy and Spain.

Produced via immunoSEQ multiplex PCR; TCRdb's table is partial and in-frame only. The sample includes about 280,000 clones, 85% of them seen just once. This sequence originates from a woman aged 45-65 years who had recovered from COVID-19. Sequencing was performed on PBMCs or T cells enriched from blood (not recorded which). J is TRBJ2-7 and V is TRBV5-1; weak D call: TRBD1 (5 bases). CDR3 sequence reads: CASSPIPGISEQYF. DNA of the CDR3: TGCGCCAGCAGCCCTATCCCAGGGATATCCGAGCAGTACTTC.